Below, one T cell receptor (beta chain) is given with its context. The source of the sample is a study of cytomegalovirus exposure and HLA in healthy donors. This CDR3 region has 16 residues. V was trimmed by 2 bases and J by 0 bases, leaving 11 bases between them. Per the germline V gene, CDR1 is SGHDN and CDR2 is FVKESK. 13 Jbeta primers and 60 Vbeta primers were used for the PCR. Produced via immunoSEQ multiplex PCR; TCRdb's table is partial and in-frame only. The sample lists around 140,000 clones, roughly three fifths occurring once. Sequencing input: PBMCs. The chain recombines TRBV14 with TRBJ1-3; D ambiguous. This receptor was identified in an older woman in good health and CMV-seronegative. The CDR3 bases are TGTGCCAGCAGCCAAAGATCGGGGTTCTCTGGAAACACCATATATTTT. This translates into CASSQRSGFSGNTIYF.